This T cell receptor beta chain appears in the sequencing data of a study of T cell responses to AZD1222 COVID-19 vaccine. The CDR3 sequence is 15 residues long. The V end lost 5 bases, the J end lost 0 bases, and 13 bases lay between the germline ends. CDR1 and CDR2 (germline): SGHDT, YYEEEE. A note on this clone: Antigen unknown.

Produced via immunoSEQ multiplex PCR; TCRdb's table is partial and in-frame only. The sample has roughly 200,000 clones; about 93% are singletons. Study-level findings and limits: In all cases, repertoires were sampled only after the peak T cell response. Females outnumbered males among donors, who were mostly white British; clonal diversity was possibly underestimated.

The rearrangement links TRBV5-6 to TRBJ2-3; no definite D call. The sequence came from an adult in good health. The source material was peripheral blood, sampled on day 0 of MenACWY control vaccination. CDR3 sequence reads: CASSPATPSTDTQYF. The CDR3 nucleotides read TGTGCCAGCAGTCCCGCGACACCAAGCACAGATACGCAGTATTTT.